These 31 T cell receptor delta chains originate from one sample sequenced in a study of gamma-delta T cells after stem cell transplantation. TCRdb fed the RT-PCR reads into CATT to redo clone calling. The sample has under 1,500 delta-chain clones, about 2.3% seen once; the top ten hold approximately 33%. Sequencing was carried out using gamma-delta T cells. The receptors here all came from a human donor. It is not recorded whose cells these are; they may come from a transplant donor.

By sample fraction, this clone is medium-sized. A far larger clone is just one base off, so this is likely a read error. CDR3: CACDEVLPSTDKPIF. The CDR3 DNA reads TGTGCCTGTGACGAAGTTTTACCCTCCACCGATAAACCCATCTTT. V gene TRDV2 combines with J gene TRDJ1; D is uncertain. The CDR3 has 15 amino acids. CDR1 and CDR2 from the germline V gene are GEAIGNYY and EKD.

This clone is large within its sample. V gene TRDV2 combines with J gene TRDJ1; 13 nucleotides agree with TRDD3. Looked up from germline, CDR1 is GEAIGNYY and CDR2 is EKD. This CDR3 has 20 residues. After removal of 3 bases from V and 0 bases from J, the junction contained 15 bases not matched to a gene. CDR3: CACDALLGDTLGVHTDKLIF. In DNA form, the CDR3 reads TGTGCCTGTGACGCTTTACTGGGGGATACGCTAGGGGTTCACACCGATAAACTCATCTTT.

This clone was seen more than once but under ten times. With only one base between it and a far larger clone, this is likely a read error. The identical CDR3 is also encoded by other nucleotide sequences in the sample. V gene TRDV2 combines with J gene TRDJ1; 12 positions agree with TRDD3. The trim removed 7 bases at V and 2 bases at J, leaving 25 bases unmatched. CDR1 is GEAIGNYY and CDR2 is EKD in the germline V gene. CDR3 size: 21 residues. CDR3 coding DNA: TGTGCCTGCGACTCCCTTTCGGATCTGGGGGATACGCAAAGGAGGACCGATAAACTCATCTTT. This gives the protein CACDSLSDLGDTQRRTDKLIF.

Turning to this clone: TCRdb's protein, taken from a much larger clone, differs from this DNA's translation at residue 7, likely owing to a read error; the protein displayed comes from the DNA. J is TRDJ3 and V is TRDV2; no reliable D call. Germline V gene sequence: CDR1 GEAIGNYY, CDR2 EKD. This CDR3 has 17 amino acids. Trimming took 5 bases from V and 0 from J, leaving 13 bases between them. The CDR3 coding sequence is TGTGCCTGTGCCGCCGTGTTGGGCTCCTGGGACACCCGACAGATGTTTTTC. Amino acids: CACAAVLGSWDTRQMFF.

In this sample, this clone turned up a few times. This DNA translates differently at residue 6 from the TCRdb protein, which is that of a much larger clone; a read error is likely, and the protein shown is the DNA's own translation. This chain connects TRDV2 to TRDJ3; D is unresolved. The ends were cut back, 5 bases at V and 0 bases at J, with 13 bases in the middle. Germline CDR1 GEAIGNYY, CDR2 EKD. CDR3 length equals 17 residues. The CDR3 is CACAAMMGSWDTRQMFF. CDR3 nucleotide sequence: TGTGCCTGTGCCGCCATGATGGGCTCCTGGGACACCCGACAGATGTTTTTC.

In the case of this clone: It differs at one base from a far larger clone, so likely a read error. The sample has other DNA sequences that encode this CDR3 too. This rearrangement joins TRDV2 to TRDJ1; the match to TRDD3 covers 12 bases. CDR3 length: 18 amino acids. Per the germline V gene, CDR1 is GEAIGNYY and CDR2 is EKD. The CDR3 loop reads CACDPVAGGYGNTDKLIF. The CDR3 DNA follows: TGTGCCTGTGACCCGGTAGCTGGGGGATACGGCAACACCGATAAACTAATCTTT.

In regard to this clone: The protein TCRdb gives is from a much larger clone and does not agree with this DNA's translation at residue 5, likely a read error; the protein shown here comes from the DNA. Other nucleotide sequences in the sample specify the same CDR3. The gene calls are TRDV2 and TRDJ3; the D gene is possibly TRDD3 (6 bases). Germline values: CDR1 GEAIGNYY, CDR2 EKD. V gave up 2 bases and J gave up 0 bases, with 16 bases separating them. The length of the CDR3 is 19 residues. CDR3 in amino acids: CACDSVAGESSWDTRQMFF. The CDR3 bases are TGTGCCTGTGACAGCGTGGCTGGGGAAAGCTCCTGGGACACCCGACAGATGTTTTTC.

Many counts were recorded for this clone. This probably arose from a read error, given a far larger clone one base away. The sample holds other DNA sequences that translate to the same CDR3. The chain employs TRDV2 and TRDJ4, with TRDD3 matching over 7 bases. The V gene's germline CDR1 is GEAIGNYY and CDR2 EKD. The CDR3 is 16 residues long. CDR3 DNA: TGTGCCTGCGACACGCTGGTGGGGGACGAAACCAGACCCCTGATCTTT. Protein: CACDTLVGDETRPLIF.

Details on this clone: For this DNA, TCRdb reports the protein of a much larger clone, which diverges at residue 8, most likely from a read error; the protein presented here is translated directly from the DNA. This rearrangement joins TRDV2 to TRDJ1; a possible D gene is TRDD3 (5 bases). Germline CDR1 is GEAIGNYY and CDR2 is EKD. The CDR3 is 15 amino acids. The V end lost 3 bases, the J end lost 2 bases, and 15 bases lay between the germline ends. For the CDR3, the DNA is TGTGCCTGTGACGCCTTACTGGAGGATACCGATAAACTCATCTTT. Protein product: CACDALLEDTDKLIF.

Note on this clone: The amino acid sequence in TCRdb belongs to a much larger clone and departs from this DNA's translation at residue 11, likely a sequencing read error; the sequence shown is translated from the DNA. The chain employs TRDV2 and TRDJ3; TRDD3 aligns across 8 bases. This CDR3 is built from 19 residues. Germline V gives CDR1 GEAIGNYY, CDR2 EKD. V lost 0 bases and J lost 2; bases outside the gene matches: 8. The CDR3 DNA sequence: TGTGCCTGTGACACCCCTGGGGGACCGAGCCCCTGGGACACCCGACAGATGTTTTTC. Amino acid sequence: CACDTPGGPSPWDTRQMFF.

This clone occurred a few times. TCRdb assigns this DNA the protein of a much larger clone, which departs from its translation at residue 7; this likely reflects a read error, and the protein shown comes from translating the DNA. This sequence joins TRDV2 and TRDJ4, with 7 bases fitting TRDD3. V shed 1 base, J shed 0 bases, and the junction held 10 bases outside the gene matches. The CDR3 is 16 residues long. Germline CDR1 and CDR2: GEAIGNYY and EKD. The CDR3 region has the DNA TGTGCCTGTGACACGCTGGGGGGGGACGAAACCAGACCCCTGATCTTT. Protein: CACDTLGGDETRPLIF.

About this clone: This DNA's translation and the protein TCRdb lists, from a much larger clone, do not match at residue 9, likely due to a read error; the protein shown is translated from the DNA. The CDR3 DNA sequence: TGTGCCTGTGACACCGTCGGTGGGGAATCGCCCGCGGGGTTACTCATCTTT. Residues: CACDTVGGESPAGLLIF. V and J are TRDV2 and TRDJ1; D may be TRDD3 (5 bases). CDR1 and CDR2 (germline): GEAIGNYY, EKD. CDR3 size: 17 residues. Trimming pared 0 bases from V and 10 bases from J, leaving 26 bases between.

Details on this clone: The TCRdb record carries a much larger clone's protein, which differs from this DNA's translation at residue 10; a read error is the likely cause, and the protein listed here is the DNA translation. The chain employs TRDV2 and TRDJ1; the match to TRDD3 covers 11 bases. The CDR3 length is 17 residues. Germline values: CDR1 GEAIGNYY, CDR2 EKD. The trim removed 3 bases at V and 0 bases at J, leaving 8 bases unmatched. The CDR3 reads CACDALLGDKYTDKLIF. The CDR3 DNA sequence: TGTGCCTGTGACGCCCTACTGGGGGATAAGTACACCGATAAACTCATCTTT.

In this sample, this clone turned up many times. A far larger clone is one nucleotide away, so this likely arose from a read error. The same CDR3 also results from other DNA sequences found in this sample. The rearrangement uses TRDV2 and TRDJ1; possibly TRDD3 for D (5 bases). The CDR3 extends over 18 amino acids. The V end was cut by 0 bases, the J end by 4 bases, with 23 bases between. Germline assignment: CDR1 GEAIGNYY and CDR2 EKD. The CDR3 sequence: CACDTVRGWGSADDKLIF. CDR3 nucleotides: TGTGCCTGTGACACCGTGCGTGGATGGGGCTCGGCGGACGATAAACTCATCTTT.

This clone has a handful of counts. The TCRdb protein comes from a much larger clone and disagrees with this DNA's translation at residue 3, likely due to a read error; the protein given here is derived from the DNA. V usage is TRDV2 and J usage is TRDJ1; TRDD2 is a possible D gene (6 bases). CDR1 is GEAIGNYY, CDR2 EKD, per germline. CDR3 length: 16 residues. The CDR3 nucleotides read TGTGCCCGTGACTATGCGGCCTTCCCCTCCACCGATAAACTCATCTTT. Encoded protein: CARDYAAFPSTDKLIF.

A word on this clone: The protein TCRdb lists belongs to a much larger clone and differs from this DNA's translation at residue 6, which points to a read error; the protein shown is made from the DNA. This chain links TRDV2 with TRDJ1; TRDD3 agrees at 8 bases. CDR1 GEAIGNYY and CDR2 EKD come from the germline V gene. V lost 0 bases, J lost 10 bases, and 18 bases stayed unmatched. The CDR3 totals 17 residues. The CDR3 bases are TGTGCCTGTGACACCATCGGTGGGGGATCGCCCGCGGGGTTACTCATCTTT. Translated, it gives CACDTIGGGSPAGLLIF.

This clone qualifies as medium-sized. Being one base from a much bigger clone, this may be a read error. This sample also contains other DNA sequences that code for the same CDR3. The gene calls are TRDV2 and TRDJ1, with TRDD3 as a possible D gene (6 bases). Germline V gene lookup returns CDR1 GEAIGNYY and CDR2 EKD. V shed 0 bases and J shed 0 bases, with 16 bases lying between them. This CDR3 has 17 amino acids. CDR3 amino acids: CACDTVGGGVHTDKLIF. The CDR3 nucleotides are TGTGCCTGTGACACCGTAGGCGGGGGAGTCCACACCGATAAACTCATCTTT.

In the case of this clone: TCRdb has a much larger clone's protein, which differs at residue 9 from the translation of this DNA, likely because of a read error; what is shown is the protein translated from the DNA. This chain uses TRDV2 with TRDJ1; 8 positions match TRDD3. The germline CDR1 and CDR2 sequences are GEAIGNYY and EKD. There are 15 residues in the CDR3. The V segment lost 3 bases and the J segment 2 bases; nucleotides outside the gene matches: 7. The CDR3 reads CACDALLGGTDKLIF. The CDR3 DNA is TGTGCCTGTGACGCCTTACTGGGGGGTACCGATAAACTCATCTTT.

This clone is medium-sized by share. This sequence is one base from a far larger clone and is likely a read error. The V gene is TRDV2, the J gene TRDJ1; 7 bases line up with TRDD3. From germline, CDR1 is GEAIGNYY and CDR2 EKD. This CDR3 comprises 16 residues. CDR3 residues: CACGTVGGTISDKLIF. CDR3 coding DNA: TGTGCCTGTGGCACCGTTGGGGGAACAATCTCCGATAAACTCATCTTT.

This clone turned up a few times. The chain employs TRDV2 and TRDJ1; 11 nucleotides line up with TRDD3. Germline loops: CDR1 GEAIGNYY, CDR2 EKD. Losses at the gene ends were 1 base for V and 0 bases for J; bases not matched to a gene: 6. The CDR3 loop spans 17 amino acids. CDR3 sequence reads: CACDTLGDTQYTDKLIF. CDR3 nucleotides: TGTGCCTGTGACACTCTGGGGGATACCCAGTACACCGATAAACTCATCTTT.

A word on this clone: The TCRdb protein, from a much larger clone, departs from this DNA's translation at residue 4, likely by read error; the protein shown derives from the DNA. This rearrangement joins TRDV2 to TRDJ1, with 9 bases aligning to TRDD3. CDR1 and CDR2 (germline): GEAIGNYY, EKD. Trimming took 5 bases from V and 0 from J; bases not matched to a gene: 6. The CDR3 extends over 15 amino acids. The chain's CDR3 is CACGPLGEYTDKLIF. The CDR3 nucleotides are TGTGCCTGTGGCCCACTGGGGGAGTACACCGATAAACTCATCTTT.

As to this clone: TCRdb's listed protein matches a much larger clone and diverges from this DNA's translation at residue 13, likely through a read error; the protein shown comes from the DNA. The chain couples TRDV2 to TRDJ1, with 12 bases lining up with TRDD3. The germline gives CDR1 GEAIGNYY, CDR2 EKD. Germline trimming cut 2 bases from V and 4 bases from J; bases unmatched to any gene: 13. CDR3 size: 18 residues. This CDR3 reads CACDKLELGDTYIDKLIF. CDR3 nucleotide sequence: TGTGCCTGTGACAAATTAGAACTGGGGGATACTTACATCGATAAACTCATCTTT.

This clone was found a few times. This is likely an artifact of a read error, given a far larger clone one base away. Other nucleotide sequences in the sample specify the same CDR3. The chain is built from TRDV1 and TRDJ1; D possibly corresponds to TRDD2 (5 bases). Germline-derived CDR1 and CDR2 are TSWWSYY and QGS. Trimming removed 4 bases at V and 2 bases at J, with 17 bases between. The CDR3 extends over 16 amino acids. CDR3 sequence reads: CALGVLFPPLTDKLIF. The CDR3 DNA reads as TGTGCTCTTGGGGTCCTCTTCCCACCCCTTACCGATAAACTCATCTTT.

This clone has only a few counts. The genes are TRDV2 and TRDJ1, with 10 positions matching TRDD3. V gave up 4 bases and J gave up 2 bases; unmatched junction bases: 12. Germline values: CDR1 GEAIGNYY, CDR2 EKD. The CDR3 is 17 residues long. CDR3 in amino acids: CACESLLGDPLTDKLIF. The CDR3 bases are TGTGCCTGTGAATCCTTACTGGGGGATCCGTTAACCGATAAACTCATCTTT.

On this clone: Translating this DNA gives a protein that differs at residue 14 from the TCRdb one, which belongs to a much larger clone; a read error is likely, and the protein shown is this translation. The gene calls are TRDV2 and TRDJ1, with 11 nucleotides matching TRDD3. Germline V gives CDR1 GEAIGNYY, CDR2 EKD. J gave up 3 bases and V 0 bases, and 14 bases lay outside the gene matches. The CDR3 length is 19 residues. Here the CDR3 reads CACDTVGLGDITYADKLIF. CDR3 coding DNA: TGTGCCTGTGACACCGTCGGACTGGGGGATATCACGTACGCCGATAAACTCATCTTT.

This clone was counted a few times. This DNA translates differently at residue 3 from the TCRdb protein, which is that of a much larger clone; a read error is likely, and the protein shown is the DNA's own translation. The genes are TRDV2 and TRDJ3; 13 nucleotides match TRDD3. The CDR3 length is 20 residues. Germline V gene data show CDR1 as GEAIGNYY and CDR2 as EKD. The DNA for the CDR3 is TGTGCCCGTGACACCGCAACTGGGGGATACGCGACCTGGGACACCCGACAGATGTTTTTC. The encoded protein is CARDTATGGYATWDTRQMFF.

Only a few counts were recorded for this clone. TCRdb records a much larger clone's protein for this DNA, with a difference at residue 14 that likely arises from a read error; the protein given is the translation of the DNA. The CDR3 reads CACDRVAGESSWDNRQMFF. The CDR3 DNA follows: TGTGCCTGTGACAGAGTGGCTGGGGAAAGCTCCTGGGACAACCGACAGATGTTTTTC. V usage is TRDV2 and J usage is TRDJ3; the D gene is possibly TRDD3 (6 bases). From germline, CDR1 is GEAIGNYY and CDR2 EKD. The CDR3 is made up of 19 amino acids.

On this clone itself: A single base is all that separates this from a far larger clone, so a read error is likely. The chain links TRDV2 to TRDJ2; 13 bases are a match to TRDD3. In germline, CDR1 is GEAIGNYY, CDR2 EKD. This CDR3 has 23 amino acids. The CDR3 nucleotides are TGTGCCTGTGACACACTTCCTACGTACGCTAAACTGGGGGATACGCTAGGGACAACACAACTCTTCTTT. This gives the protein CACDTLPTYAKLGDTLGTTQLFF.

A word on this clone: This DNA's translation differs at residue 5 from TCRdb's protein, which comes from a much larger clone; a read error is likely, and the protein shown is translated from the DNA. The chain joins TRDV2 to TRDJ1; TRDD3 matches 10 bases. From germline, CDR1 is GEAIGNYY and CDR2 EKD. The CDR3 extends over 18 amino acids. V was clipped by 3 bases and J by 0 bases; unmatched bases: 12. The chain's CDR3 is CACDAVGGIRRYTDKLIF. The CDR3 coding sequence is TGTGCCTGTGACGCCGTCGGGGGGATACGACGTTACACCGATAAACTCATCTTT.

The sample holds a few counts of this clone. With a far larger clone one base away, a read error is the likely cause. The same CDR3 is also encoded by other DNA sequences in this sample. The gene calls are TRDV2 and TRDJ1; 10 nucleotides line up with TRDD3. Per germline, CDR1 GEAIGNYY and CDR2 EKD. J lost 0 bases, V lost 3 bases, and 12 bases had no gene match. The CDR3 has 18 residues. Written as DNA, the CDR3 is TGTGCCTGTGACTATGTGGCCGGGGGATACGGGGACACCGATAAACTCATCTTT. Translating it yields CACDYVAGGYGDTDKLIF.

This clone was detected a few times. The TCRdb record carries a much larger clone's protein, which differs from this DNA's translation at residue 8; a read error is the likely cause, and the protein listed here is the DNA translation. This chain connects TRDV2 to TRDJ1; the match to TRDD3 covers 8 bases. V lost 3 bases and J lost 0; bases outside the gene matches: 20. Per the germline V gene, CDR1 is GEAIGNYY and CDR2 is EKD. The CDR3 extends over 20 amino acids. This chain's CDR3 is CACDALLRDTLGVHTDKLIF. The CDR3 DNA is TGTGCCTGTGACGCTTTACTGAGGGATACGCTAGGGGTTCACACCGATAAACTCATCTTT.